These 7 T cell receptor beta chains originate from one sample sequenced in a study of blood T cell repertoires in COVID-19. TCRdb's table, derived via immunoSEQ multiplex PCR, lists solely in-frame clones and lacks some. Of under 200,000 clones listed, 79% are singletons. The sequencing sample was made of peripheral blood. The receptors were sampled from a woman aged 55-70 years with COVID-19, enrolled during active disease.

The DNA for the CDR3 is TGTGCCAGCAGCTCCGGGACAGGGGGCCGGACTGAAGCTTTCTTT. Its translation is CASSSGTGGRTEAFF. The V gene is TRBV5-4, the J gene TRBJ1-1; 12 bases align to TRBD1. CDR1 is SGHNT and CDR2 is YYREEE in the germline V gene (reference sequence). J gave up 5 bases and V 3 bases, and 5 bases lay outside the gene matches. The CDR3 runs 15 residues.

This clone has a handful of counts. The chain employs TRBV14 and TRBJ2-2, with 7 bases aligning to TRBD2. The CDR3 extends over 16 amino acids. With V trimmed by 3 bases and J by 5 bases, 9 bases remained unmatched. CDR1 is SGHDN, CDR2 FVKESK, per germline. CDR3 DNA sequence: TGTGCCAGCAGCCAGCGGACTAGTGTCAAGACCGGGGAGCTGTTTTTT. Translated, it gives CASSQRTSVKTGELFF.

V gene TRBV7-9 combines with J gene TRBJ2-3; TRBD2 agrees at 10 bases. The CDR3 is made up of 17 amino acids. Germline loops: CDR1 SEHNR, CDR2 FQNEAQ (reference sequence). The V and J ends lost 7 bases and 3 bases, in that order; junction bases with no gene match: 13. The CDR3 DNA reads as TGTGCCAGCACCACGGACCGCACTAGCGGGGTAACAGATACGCAGTATTTT. Its translation: CASTTDRTSGVTDTQYF.

This chain links TRBV5-1 with TRBJ2-1, with TRBD2 matching over 14 bases. Trimming took 4 bases from V and 6 from J; bases not matched to a gene: 9. The CDR3 loop spans 17 amino acids. CDR1 and CDR2 from the germline V gene are SGHRS and YFSETQ. CDR3 residues: CASSPRGTSGGRNEQFF. The DNA for the CDR3 is TGCGCCAGCAGCCCACGAGGGACTAGCGGGGGACGCAATGAGCAGTTCTTC.

Regarding this clone: Within the sample, other DNA sequences also encode this same CDR3. The chain employs TRBV5-1 and TRBJ1-1; D is unresolved. Germline-derived CDR1 and CDR2 are SGHRS and YFSETQ. CDR3 length equals 14 residues. Deletions cut 4 bases from V and 1 base from J, with 11 bases between. The CDR3 region is CASSLRSGNTEAFF. CDR3 coding DNA: TGCGCCAGCAGCCTACGATCCGGGAACACTGAAGCTTTCTTT.

The chain recombines TRBV5-1 with TRBJ2-4, with TRBD1 identical over 10 bases. Looked up from germline, CDR1 is SGHRS and CDR2 is YFSETQ. The V gene end was trimmed by 1 base and the J gene end by 3 bases; junction bases not matched to a gene: 4. This CDR3 region has 16 residues. CDR3 loop: CASSLLGQGNKNIQYF. The CDR3 DNA follows: TGCGCCAGCAGCTTGCTGGGACAGGGGAACAAAAACATTCAGTACTTC.

The chain recombines TRBV30 with TRBJ2-3, with a possible D match to TRBD2 (6 bases). Germline CDR1 reads GTSNPN; CDR2 reads SVGIG (reference sequence). The CDR3 consists of 15 residues. V was cut by 2 bases and J by 11 bases, with 23 bases left in between. The CDR3 coding sequence is TGTGCCTGGAGTTCAACTTGGAGGACGGCCGGGGGGCAGTATTTT. Translating gives CAWSSTWRTAGGQYF.